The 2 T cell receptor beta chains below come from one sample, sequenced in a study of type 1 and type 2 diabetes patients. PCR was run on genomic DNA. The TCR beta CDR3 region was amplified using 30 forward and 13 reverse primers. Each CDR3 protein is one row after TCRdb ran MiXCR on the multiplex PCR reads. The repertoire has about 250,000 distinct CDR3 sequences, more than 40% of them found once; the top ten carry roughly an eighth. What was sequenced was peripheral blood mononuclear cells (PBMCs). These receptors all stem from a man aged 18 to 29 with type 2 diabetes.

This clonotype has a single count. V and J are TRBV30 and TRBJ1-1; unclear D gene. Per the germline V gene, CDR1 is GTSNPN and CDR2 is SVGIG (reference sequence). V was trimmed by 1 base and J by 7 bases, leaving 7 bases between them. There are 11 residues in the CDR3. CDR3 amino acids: CAWSAGLEAFF. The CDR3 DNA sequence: TGTGCCTGGAGTGCAGGACTTGAAGCTTTCTTT.

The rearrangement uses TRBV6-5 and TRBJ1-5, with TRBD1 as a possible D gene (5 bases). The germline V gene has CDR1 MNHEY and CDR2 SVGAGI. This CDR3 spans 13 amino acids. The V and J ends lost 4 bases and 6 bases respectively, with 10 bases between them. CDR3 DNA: TGTGCCAGCAGTTCCTCGGACATTCAGCCCCAGCATTTT. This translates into CASSSSDIQPQHF.